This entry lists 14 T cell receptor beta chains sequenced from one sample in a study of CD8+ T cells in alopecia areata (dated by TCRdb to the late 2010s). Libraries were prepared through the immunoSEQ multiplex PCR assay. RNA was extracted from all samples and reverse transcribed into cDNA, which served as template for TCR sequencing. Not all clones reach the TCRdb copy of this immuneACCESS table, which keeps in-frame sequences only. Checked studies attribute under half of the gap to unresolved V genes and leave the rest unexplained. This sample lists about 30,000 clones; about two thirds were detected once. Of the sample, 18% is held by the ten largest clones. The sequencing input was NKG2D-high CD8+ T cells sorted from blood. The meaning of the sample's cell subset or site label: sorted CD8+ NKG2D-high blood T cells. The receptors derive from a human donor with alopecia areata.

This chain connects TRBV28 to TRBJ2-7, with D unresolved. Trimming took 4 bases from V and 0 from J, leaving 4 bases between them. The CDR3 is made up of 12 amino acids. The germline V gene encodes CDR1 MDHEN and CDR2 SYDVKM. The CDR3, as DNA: TGTGCCAGCAGTTATATCTCCTACGAGCAGTACTTC. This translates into CASSYISYEQYF. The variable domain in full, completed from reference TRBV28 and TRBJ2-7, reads DVKVTQSSRYLVKRTGEKVFLECVQDMDHENMFWYRQDPGLGLRLIYFSYDVKMKEKGDIPEGYSVSREKKERFSLILESASTNQTSMYLCASSYISYEQYFGPGTRLTVT.

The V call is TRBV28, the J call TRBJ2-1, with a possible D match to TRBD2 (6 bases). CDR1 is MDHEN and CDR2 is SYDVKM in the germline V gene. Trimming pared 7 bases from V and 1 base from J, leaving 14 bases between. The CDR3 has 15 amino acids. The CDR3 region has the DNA TGTGCCAGCACCCCGGGGGTGGGTTCCTACAATGAGCAGTTCTTC. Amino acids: CASTPGVGSYNEQFF.

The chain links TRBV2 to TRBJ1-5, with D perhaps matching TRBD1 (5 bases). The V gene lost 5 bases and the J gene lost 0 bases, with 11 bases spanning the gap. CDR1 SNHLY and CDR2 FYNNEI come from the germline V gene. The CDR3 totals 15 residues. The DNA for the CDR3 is TGTGCCAGCAGTTTGGGGGGGTATAGCAATCAGCCCCAGCATTTT. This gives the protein CASSLGGYSNQPQHF.

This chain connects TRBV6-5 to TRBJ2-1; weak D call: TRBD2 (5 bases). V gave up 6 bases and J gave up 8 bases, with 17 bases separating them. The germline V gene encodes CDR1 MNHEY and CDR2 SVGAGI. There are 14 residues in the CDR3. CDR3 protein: CASSAQRTLDEQFF. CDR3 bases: TGTGCCAGCAGCGCCCAGAGGACTTTGGATGAGCAGTTCTTC.

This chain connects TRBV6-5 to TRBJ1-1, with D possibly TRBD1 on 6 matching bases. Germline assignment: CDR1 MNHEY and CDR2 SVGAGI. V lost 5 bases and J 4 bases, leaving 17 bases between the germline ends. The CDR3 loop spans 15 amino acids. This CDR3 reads CASSTGLVVGTEAFF. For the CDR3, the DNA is TGTGCCAGCAGTACAGGGCTGGTGGTCGGCACTGAAGCTTTCTTT.

CDR3: CSVEGTTSSYNEQFF. The DNA for the CDR3 is TGCAGCGTTGAAGGGACTACGAGCTCCTACAATGAGCAGTTCTTC. V gene TRBV29-1 combines with J gene TRBJ2-1; tentatively, D is TRBD2 (6 bases). Germline CDR1 reads SQVTM; CDR2 reads ANQGSEA. CDR3 size: 15 residues. The V end was cut by 1 base, the J end by 0 bases, with 10 bases between.

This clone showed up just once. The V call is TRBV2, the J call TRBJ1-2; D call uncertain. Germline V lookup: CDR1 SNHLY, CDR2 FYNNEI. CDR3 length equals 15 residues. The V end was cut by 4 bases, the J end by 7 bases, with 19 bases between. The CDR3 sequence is CASSAPASLGTGYTF. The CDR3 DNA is TGTGCCAGCAGTGCTCCCGCGTCGTTGGGAACTGGCTACACCTTC.

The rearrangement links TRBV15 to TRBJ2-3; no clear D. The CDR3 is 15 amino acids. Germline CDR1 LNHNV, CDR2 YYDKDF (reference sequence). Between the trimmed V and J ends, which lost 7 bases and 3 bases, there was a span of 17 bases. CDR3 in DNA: TGTGCCACCACCATGGGCAGGCTGGGTACAGATACGCAGTATTTT. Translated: CATTMGRLGTDTQYF.

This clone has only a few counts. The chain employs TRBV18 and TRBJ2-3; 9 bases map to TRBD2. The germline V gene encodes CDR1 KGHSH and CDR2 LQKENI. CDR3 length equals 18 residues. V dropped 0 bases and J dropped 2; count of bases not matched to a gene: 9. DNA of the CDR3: TGTGCCAGCTCACCACCGGTAGCTTCTAGCGGGGTCACAGATACGCAGTATTTT. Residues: CASSPPVASSGVTDTQYF.

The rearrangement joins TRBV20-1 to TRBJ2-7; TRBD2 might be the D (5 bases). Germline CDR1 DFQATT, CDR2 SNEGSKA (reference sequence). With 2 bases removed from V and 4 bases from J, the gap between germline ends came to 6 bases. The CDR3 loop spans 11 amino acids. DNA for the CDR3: TGCAGTGCTAGAACGGGGTACGAGCAGTACTTC. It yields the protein CSARTGYEQYF.

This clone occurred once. In DNA form, the CDR3 reads TGCGCCAGCAGCTTGGGACAGGTCGGCACAGATACGCAGTATTTT. Translated, it gives CASSLGQVGTDTQYF. The V and J genes are TRBV5-1 and TRBJ2-3, with a weak D call TRBD1 (6 bases). The length of the CDR3 is 15 residues. Trimming pared 0 bases from V and 1 base from J, leaving 9 bases between. Germline CDR1 SGHRS, CDR2 YFSETQ.

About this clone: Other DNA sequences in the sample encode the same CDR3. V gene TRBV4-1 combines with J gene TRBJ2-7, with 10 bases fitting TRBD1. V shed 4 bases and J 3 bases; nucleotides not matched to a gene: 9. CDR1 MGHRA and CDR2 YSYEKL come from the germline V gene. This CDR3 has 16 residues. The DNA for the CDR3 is TGCGCCAGCAGCCCCGAGGGGACAGGGGAATTCTACGAGCAGTACTTC. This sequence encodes CASSPEGTGEFYEQYF.

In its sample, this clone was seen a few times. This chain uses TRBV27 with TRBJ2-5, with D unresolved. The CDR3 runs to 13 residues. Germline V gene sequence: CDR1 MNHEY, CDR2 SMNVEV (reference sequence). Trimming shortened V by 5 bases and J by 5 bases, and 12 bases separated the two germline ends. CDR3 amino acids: CASSPQSIETQYF. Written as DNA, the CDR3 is TGTGCCAGCAGTCCGCAGTCTATTGAGACCCAGTACTTC.

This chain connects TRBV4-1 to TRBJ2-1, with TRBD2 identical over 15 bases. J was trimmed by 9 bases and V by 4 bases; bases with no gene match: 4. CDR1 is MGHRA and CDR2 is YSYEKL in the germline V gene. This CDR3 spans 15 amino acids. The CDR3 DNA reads TGCGCCAGCAGCCTCGGGACTAGCGGGGGGTTTGAGCAGTTCTTC. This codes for CASSLGTSGGFEQFF.